The T cell receptor beta chain under discussion was sequenced for a study of blood T cell repertoires in COVID-19. Study-level background: Material from acute and convalescent COVID-19 was sourced from the United States, Italy and Spain. Sources were T cells, B-cell-depleted T cells, or PBMCs; the material itself was cDNA or gDNA.

V shed 5 bases, J shed 6 bases, and the junction held 1 base outside the gene matches. Germline-derived CDR1 and CDR2 are SGHAT and FQNNGV. The CDR3 has 13 residues. This clone was seen only once. Other DNA sequences in the sample encode the same CDR3. How the authors handled the data: Amplifying reference gene primers gave estimates of nucleated cell counts. Sequenced by immunoSEQ multiplex PCR; TCRdb stores in-frame clones only, minus some. The V and J calls and clone size were taken over from that table, and D and trimming were inferred from the DNA. The table lists hundreds of thousands of clones, 75% to 90% of them singletons.

This TCR came from a woman younger than 35 with acute or convalescent COVID-19. Sequencing was carried out using peripheral blood. The chain is built from TRBV11-2 and TRBJ1-6; 7 bases map to TRBD1. Written as DNA, the CDR3 is TGTGCCAGCAGCCGGGACAGTAATTCACCCCTCCACTTT. This codes for CASSRDSNSPLHF.